This T cell receptor (beta chain) stems from a study of shared clonotypes between healthy human individuals. Findings of the study overall: What naive subsets generally showed was a larger estimated richness than memory subsets showed.

Remarks on this clone: Its specificity is not known.

This CDR3 contains 13 residues. V was shortened by 1 base and J by 0 bases, with 7 bases between the two germline ends. From germline, CDR1 is SQVTM and CDR2 ANQGSEA. Those who donated, Caucasian adults without exception, all lived in Nashville, Tennessee. Original processing methods: ImmunoSEQ output held junction-only sequences without quality scores, so filtering differed. The protocol was immunoSEQ multiplex PCR, while the TCRdb copy is restricted to in-frame clones and leaves out a portion. V and J calls plus clone size are reproduced from that table; the DNA served to infer D and trimming. The sample consists of some 2.3 million clones, about 92% of them appearing once.

The TCR was taken from a man between 18 and 35 years old in good health. Some clones in this sample may be carry-over from other donors' samples. The chain combines TRBV29-1 with TRBJ2-7; no firm D call. Sequences were obtained from naive CD4+ T cells from PBMCs. Subset reported: CD45RA+ positively selected. The CDR3 DNA reads as TGCAGCGTTGAAGCCTCCCCCTCCTACGAGCAGTACTTC. Protein product: CSVEASPSYEQYF.